This T cell receptor beta chain was profiled in a study of Ad26.COV2.S vaccination and SARS-CoV-2 variants. The overall study: Donor was one of the participants in the Ad26.COV2.S arm of the COV1001 trial. The authors gave Ad26.COV2.S intramuscularly, either once or twice 56 days apart.

Treatment meaning: about 20 received Ad26.COV2.S at low or high dose, single or two shots; several received placebo; per-sample allocation not given. All samples were drawn on day 63, counting from the first vaccine or placebo injection. Aged 18-55 years, donor was enrolled in Boston in the early 2020s. Using immunoSEQ multiplex PCR, the repertoire was profiled, and TCRdb retains in-frame clones only, with some absent. The repertoire consists of some 300,000 clones, with just under 85% occurring once and the leading ten covering around 2.2%. V dropped 6 bases and J dropped 4; count of bases not matched to a gene: 4. Germline assignment: CDR1 MNHEY and CDR2 SVGEGT. The CDR3 has 14 amino acids.

V is TRBV6-2 or TRBV6-3 and J is TRBJ1-5; 9 bases are shared with TRBD1. The source material was peripheral blood, sampled in a trial of Ad26.COV2.S vaccine versus placebo. The receptor comes from a person between 18 and 59 years old who received the Ad26.COV2.S COVID-19 vaccine or a placebo. CDR3 sequence (DNA): TGTGCCAGCAGCTGGGACAGGGAAAATCAGCCCCAGCATTTT. The encoded protein is CASSWDRENQPQHF.